A selection of T cell receptor beta chains follows, all from one sample in a study of shared clonotypes between healthy human individuals. Some clones are missing from TCRdb's copy, which holds only in-frame ones; the method was immunoSEQ multiplex PCR. The sample has 2 million to 3 million clones; 80% to 95% are singletons. Sequencing input: naive CD4+ T cells from PBMCs. The origin of the receptors is a man younger than 30 in good health. Some clones in this sample may be carry-over from other donors' samples. The CDR3 runs from the conserved cysteine through the conserved F or W. D genes are given only for firm matches. Clone size appears in some rows only: once, few, many, or a class for an expanded clone.

-	TRBJ2-5	TRBD2	TRBV29-1	TGCAGCGTTGCCGGGACTAGCGGAGTCCAAGAGACCCAGTACTTC	CSVAGTSGVQETQYF
-	TRBJ2-7	-	TRBV5-4	TGTGCCAGCAGCTTGGAATCTGGCTACGAGCAGTACTTC	CASSLESGYEQYF
-	TRBJ1-4	TRBD1	TRBV9	TGTGCCAGCAGCACCCGACAGGGTGTGAATGAAAAACTGTTTTTT	CASSTRQGVNEKLFF
few	TRBJ1-1	-	TRBV5-1	TGCGCCAGCAGCTTGGTGGGGGTTCTCACTGAAGCTTTCTTT	CASSLVGVLTEAFF
-	TRBJ2-1	TRBD1	TRBV5-1	TGCGCCAGCAGTTCGGGACAGAGCTCCTACAATGAGCAGTTCTTC	CASSSGQSSYNEQFF
-	TRBJ2-5	-	TRBV18	TGTGCCAGCTCACCACGTACCCGACAGGCGGAGACCCAGTACTTC	CASSPRTRQAETQYF
-	TRBJ1-2	TRBD1	TRBV10-3	TGTGCCATCAGTTCGGACAGGGACTATGGCTACACCTTC	CAISSDRDYGYTF
-	TRBJ2-2	-	TRBV7-2	TGTGCCAGCAGCTTAGATCCTAGCCGGGCGAACACCGGGGAGCTGTTTTTT	CASSLDPSRANTGELFF
-	TRBJ2-2	TRBD1	TRBV5-1	TGCGCCAGCAGTCTCAGGGGGAGCGCGAACACCGGGGAGCTGTTTTTT	CASSLRGSANTGELFF
few	TRBJ1-5	-	TRBV28	TGTGCCAGCGGAATCGACTATGGCAATCAGCCCCAGCATTTT	CASGIDYGNQPQHF
-	TRBJ2-7	-	TRBV28	TGTGCCAGCAGTTTGTCGGGGGCGCGTGACGAGCAGTACTTC	CASSLSGARDEQYF
-	TRBJ2-1	-	TRBV7-2	TGTGCCAGCAGCTCCGATAGGAACGAGCAGTTCTTC	CASSSDRNEQFF
-	TRBJ1-3	TRBD1	TRBV19	TGTGCCAGTGCCCGAGGACAGGTCGGAAACACCATATATTTT	CASARGQVGNTIYF
-	TRBJ2-4	-	TRBV27	TGTGCCAGCAGTTTACGCGTTGCCCAAAGCCAAGGAAACATTCAGTACTTC	CASSLRVAQSQGNIQYF
-	TRBJ1-3	-	TRBV5-6	TGTGCCAGCAGCTCGTCCCCAAACACCATATATTTT	CASSSSPNTIYF
-	TRBJ2-5	-	TRBV28	TGTGCCAGCAGTCCAGTCTCGGCGGGAGAGACCCAGTACTTC	CASSPVSAGETQYF
-	TRBJ2-5	-	TRBV7-9	TGTGCCAGCAGTCGGCAGCAAGAGACCCAGTACTTC	CASSRQQETQYF
once	TRBJ2-7	-	TRBV5-1	TGCGCCAGCAGCTCCGAAGGGGCGACCTATCTCTACGAGCAGTACTTC	CASSSEGATYLYEQYF
-	TRBJ2-7	-	TRBV6-5	TGTGCCAGCAGTTATGGAGGGAGAACCTACGAGCAGTACTTC	CASSYGGRTYEQYF
-	TRBJ1-2	-	TRBV19	TGTGCCAGTAGTACCCCGCCCGGTTCTGTGGATAACTATGGCTACACCTTC	CASSTPPGSVDNYGYTF
once	TRBJ2-3	-	TRBV11-2	TGTGCCAGCAGCTTAGATAAGACAGGCACAGATACGCAGTATTTT	CASSLDKTGTDTQYF
-	TRBJ1-2	-	TRBV7-9	TGTGCCAGCAGCTCCCAATCCGTTGAGGGAAGGAATGGCTACACCTTC	CASSSQSVEGRNGYTF
few	TRBJ2-7	-	TRBV2	TGTGCCAGCATCTCCAGCGGATTCTACGAGCAGTACTTC	CASISSGFYEQYF
-	TRBJ2-7	-	TRBV5-6	TGTGCCAGCAGCTTGGGTGTGGGAGTGGGCTACGAGCAGTACTTC	CASSLGVGVGYEQYF